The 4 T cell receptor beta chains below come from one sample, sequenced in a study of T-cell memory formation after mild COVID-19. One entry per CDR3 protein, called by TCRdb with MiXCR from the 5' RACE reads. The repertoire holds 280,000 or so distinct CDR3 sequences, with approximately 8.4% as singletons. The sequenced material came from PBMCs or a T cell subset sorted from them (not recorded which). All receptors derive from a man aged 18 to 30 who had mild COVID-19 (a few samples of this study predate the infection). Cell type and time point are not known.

The CDR3 nucleotides are TGTGCCAGCAGCTTCGGACTTCAGGGAGCGGACGAGCAGTACTTC. The encoded protein is CASSFGLQGADEQYF. The chain recombines TRBV5-6 with TRBJ2-7; D assignment may be TRBD1 or TRBD2 (5 bases each). CDR1 is SGHDT and CDR2 is YYEEEE in the germline V gene. This CDR3 region has 15 residues. The V and J ends lost 2 bases and 5 bases respectively, with 17 bases between them.

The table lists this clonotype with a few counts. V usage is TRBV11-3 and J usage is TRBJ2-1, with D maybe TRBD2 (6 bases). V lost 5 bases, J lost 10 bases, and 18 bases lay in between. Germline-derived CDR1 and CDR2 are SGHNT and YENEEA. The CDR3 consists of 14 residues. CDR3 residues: CASSPGGDQWEQFF. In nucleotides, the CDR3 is TGTGCCAGCAGCCCGGGCGGGGATCAGTGGGAGCAGTTCTTC.

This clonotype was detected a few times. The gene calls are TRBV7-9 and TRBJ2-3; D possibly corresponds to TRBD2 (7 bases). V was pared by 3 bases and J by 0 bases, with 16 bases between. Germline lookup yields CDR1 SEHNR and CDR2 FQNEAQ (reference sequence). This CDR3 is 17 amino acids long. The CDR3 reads CASSFRGGPLSTDTQYF. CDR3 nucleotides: TGTGCCAGCAGCTTCCGCGGGGGCCCATTAAGCACAGATACGCAGTATTTT.

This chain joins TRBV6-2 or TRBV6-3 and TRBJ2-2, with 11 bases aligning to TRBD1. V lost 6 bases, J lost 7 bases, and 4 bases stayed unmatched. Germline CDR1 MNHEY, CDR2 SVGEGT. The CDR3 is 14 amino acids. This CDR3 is CASRWTGGHGELFF. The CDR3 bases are TGTGCCAGCAGATGGACAGGGGGCCACGGGGAGCTGTTTTTT.